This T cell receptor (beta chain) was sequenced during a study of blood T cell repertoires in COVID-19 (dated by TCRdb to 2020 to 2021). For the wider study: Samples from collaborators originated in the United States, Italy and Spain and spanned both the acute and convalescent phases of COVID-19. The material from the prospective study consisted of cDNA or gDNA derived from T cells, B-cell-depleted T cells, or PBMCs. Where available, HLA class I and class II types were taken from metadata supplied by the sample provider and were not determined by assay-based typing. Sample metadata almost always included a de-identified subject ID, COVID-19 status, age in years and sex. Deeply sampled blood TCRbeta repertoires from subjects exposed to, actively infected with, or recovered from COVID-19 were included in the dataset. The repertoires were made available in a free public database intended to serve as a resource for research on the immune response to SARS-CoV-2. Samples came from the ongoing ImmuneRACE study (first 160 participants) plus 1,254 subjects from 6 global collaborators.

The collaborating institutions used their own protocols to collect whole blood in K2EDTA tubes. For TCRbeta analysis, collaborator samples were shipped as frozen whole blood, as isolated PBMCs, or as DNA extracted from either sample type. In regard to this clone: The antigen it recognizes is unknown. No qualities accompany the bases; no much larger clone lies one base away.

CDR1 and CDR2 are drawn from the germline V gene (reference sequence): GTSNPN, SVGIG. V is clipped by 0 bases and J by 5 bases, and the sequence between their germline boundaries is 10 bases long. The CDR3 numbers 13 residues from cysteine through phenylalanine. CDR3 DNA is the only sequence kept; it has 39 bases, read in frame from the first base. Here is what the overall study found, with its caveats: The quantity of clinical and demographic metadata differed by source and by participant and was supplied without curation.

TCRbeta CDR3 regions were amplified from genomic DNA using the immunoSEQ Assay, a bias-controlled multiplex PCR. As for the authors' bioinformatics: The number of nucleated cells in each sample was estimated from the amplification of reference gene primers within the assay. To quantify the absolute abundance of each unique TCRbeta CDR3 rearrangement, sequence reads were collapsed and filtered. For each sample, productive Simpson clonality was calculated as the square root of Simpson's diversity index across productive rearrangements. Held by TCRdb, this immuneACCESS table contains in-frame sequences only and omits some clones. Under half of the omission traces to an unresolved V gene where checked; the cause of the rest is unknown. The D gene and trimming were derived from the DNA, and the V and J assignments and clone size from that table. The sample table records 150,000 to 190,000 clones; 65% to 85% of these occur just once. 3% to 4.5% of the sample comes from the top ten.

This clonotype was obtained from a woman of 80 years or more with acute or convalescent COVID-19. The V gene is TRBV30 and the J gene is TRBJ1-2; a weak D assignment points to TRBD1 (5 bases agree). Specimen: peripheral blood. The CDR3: CAWSVQDQYGYTF. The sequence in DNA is TGTGCCTGGAGTGTACAGGACCAGTATGGCTACACCTTC.